In this sample, the clone carrying this T cell receptor (beta chain) turned up a few times. Its antigen is still unknown. The data were obtained in a study of T cell responses to AZD1222 COVID-19 vaccine. About the research overall: Whether given at about 4 or about 12 weeks, second doses were pooled. Study outcomes and limitations: The CD4 TCRs associated with vaccination extended across spike and predominated at 160-218 and 743-854. The reported proportion of spike-specific TCRs targeting unmutated variant regions was nearly half. Most donors were white British and more were female, and clonal diversity was possibly underestimated.

TCRdb's copy holds only in-frame clones and misses some; the assay was immunoSEQ multiplex PCR. In the table there are about 150,000 clones, 85% to 90% of which are singletons. The receptor was derived from an adult in good health. Sample: peripheral blood, taken on day 0 of AZD1222 vaccination.

This CDR3 is CASSDGLARPYEQYF. For the CDR3, the DNA is TGCGCCAGCAGCGACGGACTAGCGCGACCCTACGAGCAGTACTTC. The chain joins TRBV5-1 to TRBJ2-7; 9 bases line up with TRBD2. Germline values: CDR1 SGHRS, CDR2 YFSETQ. Trimming removed 4 bases from V and 2 bases from J; junction bases left unmatched: 7. The CDR3 extends over 15 amino acids.